This is a list of T cell receptor beta chains from one sample in a study of response to subunit inactivated influenza vaccine. TCRdb fed the RT-PCR reads into MiXCR, producing one record per CDR3 protein. The sample has just over 300,000 distinct CDR3 sequences; about a fifth are singletons. Sequences were derived from PBMCs from blood, sampled about 20 months after vaccination. These receptors originate from a man between 50 and 69 years old who received an inactivated influenza vaccine. Both conserved end residues are part of each CDR3. The D gene is left open where the match is weak. Clone sizes are given selectively: once, few, many, or a class where the clone is expanded.

D gene: NA
J gene: TRBJ2-3
clone size: few
V gene: TRBV6-2/TRBV6-3
CDR3 length: 14
CDR3 protein: CASSYSETFRTQYF
CDR3 DNA: TGTGCCAGCAGTTACTCTGAAACCTTCCGTACGCAGTATTTT

D gene: TRBD1
J gene: TRBJ1-4
clone size: many
V gene: TRBV7-2
CDR3 length: 16
CDR3 protein: CASSLAPGQGTEKLFF
CDR3 DNA: TGTGCCAGCAGCTTAGCACCGGGACAGGGGACTGAAAAACTGTTTTTT

D gene: NA
J gene: TRBJ2-7
clone size: many
V gene: TRBV11-2
CDR3 length: 14
CDR3 protein: CASSHTPGPYEQYF
CDR3 DNA: TGTGCCAGCAGCCACACCCCAGGTCCCTACGAGCAGTACTTC

D gene: TRBD2
J gene: TRBJ2-1
clone size: NA
V gene: TRBV20-1
CDR3 length: 16
CDR3 protein: CSARDLASGTYNEQFF
CDR3 DNA: TGCAGTGCTAGAGATCTGGCTAGCGGGACGTACAATGAGCAGTTCTTC

D gene: NA
J gene: TRBJ1-1
clone size: many
V gene: TRBV12-3/TRBV12-4
CDR3 length: 15
CDR3 protein: CASRLRQWGNTEAFF
CDR3 DNA: TGTGCCAGCAGACTCAGACAGTGGGGGAACACTGAAGCTTTCTTT

D gene: NA
J gene: TRBJ1-1
clone size: NA
V gene: TRBV20-1
CDR3 length: 16
CDR3 protein: CSARVGQTRGGTEAFF
CDR3 DNA: TGCAGTGCTAGAGTAGGGCAGACCCGCGGTGGCACTGAAGCTTTCTTT

D gene: TRBD1
J gene: TRBJ1-1
clone size: NA
V gene: TRBV6-5
CDR3 length: 14
CDR3 protein: CASSNRGLNTEAFF
CDR3 DNA: TGTGCCAGCAGTAACAGGGGGCTTAACACTGAAGCTTTCTTT

D gene: TRBD1
J gene: TRBJ1-1
clone size: many
V gene: TRBV14
CDR3 length: 16
CDR3 protein: CASSQGRYGTGVRAFF
CDR3 DNA: TGTGCCAGCAGCCAAGGCCGTTACGGGACAGGGGTGCGGGCTTTCTTT

D gene: TRBD1
J gene: TRBJ1-1
clone size: few
V gene: TRBV20-1
CDR3 length: 14
CDR3 protein: CSARVVKGASEAFF
CDR3 DNA: TGCAGTGCTAGAGTCGTGAAGGGGGCTTCTGAAGCTTTCTTT

D gene: NA
J gene: TRBJ2-5
clone size: NA
V gene: TRBV6-7
CDR3 length: 18
CDR3 protein: CASSYESPTDRVQETQYF
CDR3 DNA: TGTGCCAGCAGTTACGAGAGTCCAACAGACAGAGTCCAAGAGACCCAGTACTTC

D gene: TRBD1
J gene: TRBJ1-2
clone size: NA
V gene: TRBV7-3
CDR3 length: 13
CDR3 protein: CASSTRTGEGYTF
CDR3 DNA: TGTGCCAGCAGCACCAGGACAGGGGAAGGCTACACCTTC

D gene: NA
J gene: TRBJ2-2
clone size: few
V gene: TRBV12-3/TRBV12-4
CDR3 length: 14
CDR3 protein: CASSWTGATGELFF
CDR3 DNA: TGTGCCAGCAGCTGGACGGGGGCCACCGGGGAGCTGTTTTTT

D gene: NA
J gene: TRBJ1-2
clone size: NA
V gene: TRBV5-6
CDR3 length: 12
CDR3 protein: CASSSGIEGYTF
CDR3 DNA: TGTGCCAGCAGCTCAGGGATTGAGGGCTACACCTTC

D gene: TRBD2
J gene: TRBJ2-7
clone size: few
V gene: TRBV4-2
CDR3 length: 16
CDR3 protein: CASSQVGGTRPYEQYF
CDR3 DNA: TGTGCCAGCAGCCAAGTAGGCGGGACTAGGCCCTACGAGCAGTACTTC

D gene: TRBD1
J gene: TRBJ1-2
clone size: NA
V gene: TRBV25-1
CDR3 length: 16
CDR3 protein: CASSAPGTGALRGYTF
CDR3 DNA: TGTGCCAGCAGTGCTCCCGGGACAGGGGCTTTACGGGGCTACACCTTC

D gene: NA
J gene: TRBJ1-3
clone size: NA
V gene: TRBV18
CDR3 length: 16
CDR3 protein: CASSPRQLFSGNTIYF
CDR3 DNA: TGTGCCAGCTCACCCAGGCAGCTCTTCTCTGGAAACACCATATATTTT

D gene: TRBD1
J gene: TRBJ2-6
clone size: few
V gene: TRBV11-2
CDR3 length: 18
CDR3 protein: CASNRWNRGISGANVLTF
CDR3 DNA: TGTGCCAGCAATCGTTGGAACAGGGGGATATCTGGGGCCAACGTCCTGACTTTC

D gene: NA
J gene: TRBJ1-1
clone size: few
V gene: TRBV5-4
CDR3 length: 14
CDR3 protein: CASSTGYGNTEAFF
CDR3 DNA: TGTGCCAGCAGCACCGGGTACGGGAACACTGAAGCTTTCTTT

D gene: NA
J gene: TRBJ1-5
clone size: few
V gene: TRBV11-2
CDR3 length: 17
CDR3 protein: CASTTPPGQRSNQPQHF
CDR3 DNA: TGTGCCAGCACCACTCCGCCGGGACAAAGAAGCAATCAGCCCCAGCATTTT

D gene: NA
J gene: TRBJ1-5
clone size: NA
V gene: TRBV4-2
CDR3 length: 15
CDR3 protein: CASSQVDGGNQPQHF
CDR3 DNA: TGTGCCAGCAGCCAAGTGGATGGAGGCAATCAGCCCCAGCATTTT

D gene: NA
J gene: TRBJ1-1
clone size: many
V gene: TRBV5-1
CDR3 length: 14
CDR3 protein: CASSPVHGNTEAFF
CDR3 DNA: TGCGCCAGCAGCCCGGTCCACGGGAACACTGAAGCTTTCTTT

D gene: NA
J gene: TRBJ1-2
clone size: NA
V gene: TRBV20-1
CDR3 length: 14
CDR3 protein: CSANSDGANYGYTF
CDR3 DNA: TGCAGTGCTAATTCGGACGGAGCTAACTATGGCTACACCTTC